The 31 T cell receptor beta chains below all came from one sample that was sequenced in a study of T-cell memory formation after mild COVID-19. TCRdb re-analysed the 5' RACE reads in MiXCR, keeping a single row per CDR3 protein. The sample consists of roughly 120,000 distinct CDR3 sequences, more than 15% of them appearing once. The sample was PBMCs or a T cell subset sorted from them (not recorded which). The source is an adult woman who had mild COVID-19 (a few samples of this study predate the infection). Cell type and time point are not known.

The J gene is TRBJ2-7, the V gene TRBV19, with a weak D call TRBD1 (5 bases). Trimming took off 3 bases at V and 2 bases at J, with 11 bases between the two ends. Germline CDR1 reads LNHDA; CDR2 reads SQIVND (reference sequence). The CDR3 consists of 14 residues. CDR3 nucleotide sequence: TGTGCCAGTAGTATTAGGGGTTATCCCTACGAGCAGTACTTC. This sequence encodes CASSIRGYPYEQYF.

This clonotype has a count of ten or more. This rearrangement joins TRBV7-6 to TRBJ2-3, with 8 nucleotides matching TRBD1. Germline CDR1 SGHVS, CDR2 FNYEAQ. V was pared by 1 base and J by 4 bases, with 4 bases of the junction left unmatched. The CDR3 totals 15 residues. The CDR3 region is CASSLVAGGADTQYF. The CDR3, as DNA: TGTGCCAGCAGCTTAGTAGCAGGGGGCGCAGATACGCAGTATTTT.

This clonotype was observed a few times. This sequence joins TRBV6-1 and TRBJ1-1; D is possibly TRBD1 (6 bases). The CDR3 length is 15 residues. With 1 base removed from V and 7 bases from J, the gap between germline ends came to 16 bases. The V gene's germline CDR1 is MNHNS and CDR2 SASEGT. CDR3 DNA sequence: TGTGCCAGCAGTGAAGTAATCAGGGGCGCGGGTGAAGCTTTCTTT. This sequence encodes CASSEVIRGAGEAFF.

This clonotype was counted a few times. This chain uses TRBV2 with TRBJ2-7; D gene unclear. There are 14 residues in the CDR3. CDR1 SNHLY and CDR2 FYNNEI come from the germline V gene. The ends were cut back, 4 bases at V and 2 bases at J, with 12 bases in the middle. This CDR3 reads CASSVAGSTYEQYF. DNA for the CDR3: TGTGCCAGCAGTGTTGCAGGTTCTACCTACGAGCAGTACTTC. Complete variable domain (other parts from reference TRBV2 and TRBJ2-7): EPEVTQTPSHQVTQMGQEVILRCVPISNHLYFYWYRQILGQKVEFLVSFYNNEISEKSEIFDDQFSVERPDGSNFTLKIRSTKLEDSAMYFCASSVAGSTYEQYFGPGTRLTVT.

This sequence joins TRBV24-1 and TRBJ2-3; D tentatively reads TRBD1 or TRBD2 (6 bases each). The CDR3 is made up of 15 amino acids. CDR1 is KGHDR, CDR2 SFDVKD, per germline. Trimming shortened V by 2 bases and J by 0 bases, and 8 bases separated the two germline ends. The CDR3: CATSDYGGSTDTQYF. The CDR3 coding sequence is TGTGCCACCAGTGATTACGGGGGCAGCACAGATACGCAGTATTTT.

The CDR3 nucleotides read TGTGCCAGCAACCCCGAGGGGGTCGTGGCAACAGATACGCAGTATTTT. It translates to CASNPEGVVATDTQYF. V is TRBV6-5 and J is TRBJ2-3; tentatively, D is TRBD1 (6 bases). Germline V CDR1 and CDR2: MNHEY, SVGAGI. The CDR3 has 16 amino acids. Trimming shortened V by 7 bases and J by 3 bases, and 20 bases separated the two germline ends.

In its sample, this clonotype was seen a few times. This chain joins TRBV6-5 and TRBJ2-5; TRBD1 or TRBD2 may be the D gene (5 bases each). The V end was cut by 6 bases, the J end by 5 bases, with 25 bases between. The CDR3 is 17 amino acids. From germline, CDR1 is MNHEY and CDR2 SVGAGI. CDR3 residues: CASSKFHDVGRGETQYF. CDR3 bases: TGTGCCAGCAGCAAGTTCCACGATGTGGGGCGAGGGGAGACCCAGTACTTC.

The chain combines TRBV24-1 with TRBJ2-3, with 9 bases lining up with TRBD1. Germline assignment: CDR1 KGHDR and CDR2 SFDVKD. V was pared by 4 bases and J by 2 bases, with 6 bases of the junction left unmatched. The length of the CDR3 is 16 residues. The CDR3 reads CATSDPQGADTDTQYF. In nucleotides, the CDR3 is TGTGCCACCAGTGACCCACAGGGGGCTGACACAGATACGCAGTATTTT.

The chain uses TRBV12-3 or TRBV12-4 and TRBJ2-3, with D possibly TRBD2 on 7 matching bases. Trimming shortened V by 6 bases and J by 1 base, and 17 bases separated the two germline ends. CDR3 length: 16 amino acids. In DNA form, the CDR3 reads TGTGCCAGCAGAGGGGGGGGTGCCTTGGGCACAGATACGCAGTATTTT. Its protein is CASRGGGALGTDTQYF.

This clonotype appeared a few times. The V gene is TRBV7-8, the J gene TRBJ2-7; TRBD1 matches at 8 bases. In germline, CDR1 is SGHVS, CDR2 FQNEAQ. The V gene end was trimmed by 5 bases and the J gene end by 6 bases; junction bases not matched to a gene: 9. The CDR3 length is 14 residues. DNA of the CDR3: TGTGCCAGCAGCCACGACAGGGGCGGTGGCGAGCAGTACTTC. Translation: CASSHDRGGGEQYF.

The chain is built from TRBV3-1 and TRBJ2-1, with a tentative D call TRBD1 (5 bases). V lost 1 base and J 10 bases, leaving 14 bases between the germline ends. The V gene's germline CDR1 is LGHDT and CDR2 YNNKEL (reference sequence). The CDR3 runs 14 residues. CDR3 loop: CASSQVDGASEQFF. The CDR3 nucleotides read TGTGCCAGCAGCCAAGTTGATGGGGCGAGCGAGCAGTTCTTC.

CDR3 sequence (DNA): TGTGCCAGCAGCTGGGCGACAGGGTTTATCTACGAGCAGTACTTC. Translating gives CASSWATGFIYEQYF. J is TRBJ2-7 and V is TRBV7-9; TRBD1 matches 7 bases. After removal of 4 bases from V and 3 bases from J, the junction contained 9 bases not matched to a gene. The length of the CDR3 is 15 residues. Germline values: CDR1 SEHNR, CDR2 FQNEAQ (reference sequence).

This chain uses TRBV9 with TRBJ2-7; TRBD2 might be the D (6 bases). V was trimmed by 3 bases and J by 3 bases, leaving 16 bases between them. The CDR3 runs to 15 residues. In germline, CDR1 is SGDLS, CDR2 YYNGEE. CDR3 residues: CASSAAEGRNYEQYF. The DNA for the CDR3 is TGTGCCAGCAGCGCCGCGGAGGGTCGGAACTACGAGCAGTACTTC.

The CDR3 region has the DNA TGTGCCAGCAGTTACGGTTCTAGCGTGGCGCAGTATTTT. Protein product: CASSYGSSVAQYF. The V gene is TRBV6-5, the J gene TRBJ2-3; D might be TRBD2 (6 bases). This CDR3 has 13 amino acids. Germline CDR1 reads MNHEY; CDR2 reads SVGAGI. V dropped 2 bases and J dropped 10 bases, with 13 bases sitting between them.

The chain joins TRBV6-5 to TRBJ2-1, with D perhaps matching TRBD2 (5 bases). CDR3 length: 11 residues. V was pared by 8 bases and J by 6 bases, with 8 bases between. CDR1 MNHEY and CDR2 SVGAGI come from the germline V gene. The CDR3 bases are TGTGCCAGCCACGGAGGCAATGAGCAGTTCTTC. Encoded protein: CASHGGNEQFF.

This clonotype turned up a few times. The V call is TRBV12-3 or TRBV12-4, the J call TRBJ2-5, with unresolved D. Between the trimmed V and J ends, which lost 1 base and 4 bases, there was a span of 7 bases. The CDR3 covers 13 residues. The DNA of the CDR3 is TGTGCCAGCAGTTTAGGGCGGCGAGAGACCCAGTACTTC. Translated, it gives CASSLGRRETQYF.

This clonotype was observed many times. V usage is TRBV5-1 and J usage is TRBJ2-7; 8 bases match TRBD1. This CDR3 is built from 16 residues. Germline CDR1 SGHRS, CDR2 YFSETQ. The junction had 11 bases not matched to a gene; V was cut back by 0 bases and J by 6 bases. CDR3 region: CASSLGPGGSRLEQYF. CDR3 nucleotide sequence: TGCGCCAGCAGCTTGGGGCCAGGGGGCTCTCGGCTCGAGCAGTACTTC.

This clonotype showed up just a few times. This sequence joins TRBV7-3 and TRBJ2-1; D is ambiguous. The V gene lost 6 bases and the J gene lost 10 bases, with 16 bases spanning the gap. CDR3 size: 13 residues. Germline V gene sequence: CDR1 SGHTA, CDR2 FQGTGA. As DNA, the CDR3 is TGTGCCAGCAGTCTTATTGGCCTGGGGGAGCAGTTCTTC. It codes for CASSLIGLGEQFF.

With regard to this clonotype: At one end the junction does not follow the germline gene, possibly because of a read error. CDR3 in amino acids: CASSNSGGGIF. The DNA for the CDR3 is TGTGCCAGCAGTAACAGCGGCGGGGGAATCTTT. V is TRBV6-2 or TRBV6-3 and J is TRBJ1-1; D possibly corresponds to TRBD1 (5 bases). The CDR3 runs to 11 residues. In germline, CDR1 is MNHEY, CDR2 SVGEGT.

The V call is TRBV7-8, the J call TRBJ1-6, with a possible D match to TRBD1 (6 bases). The CDR3 spans 18 residues. The germline V gene has CDR1 SGHVS and CDR2 FQNEAQ. Between the trimmed V and J ends, which lost 6 bases and 7 bases, there was a span of 25 bases. For the CDR3, the DNA is TGTGCCAGCAGTAGGGGGTGGATTAAGGGAGAGAAAAATTCACCCCTCCACTTT. It is translated as CASSRGWIKGEKNSPLHF. Filled out from reference TRBV7-8 and TRBJ1-6, the complete variable domain reads GAGVSQSPRYKVAKRGQDVALRCDPISGHVSLFWYQQALGQGPEFLTYFQNEAQLDKSGLPSDRFFAERPEGSVSTLKIQRTQQEDSAVYLCASSRGWIKGEKNSPLHFGNGTRLTVT.

This clonotype was detected only a few times. CDR3 DNA: TGCGCCAGCAGCCACCGCACTCCGAGGGACACTGAAGCTTTCTTT. This translates into CASSHRTPRDTEAFF. V usage is TRBV4-1 and J usage is TRBJ1-1, with unresolved D. This CDR3 contains 15 residues. V was trimmed by 3 bases and J by 3 bases, leaving 14 bases between them. Germline V CDR1 and CDR2: MGHRA, YSYEKL.

This chain joins TRBV20-1 and TRBJ2-7, with TRBD1 matching over 9 bases. This CDR3 is built from 13 residues. Losses at the gene ends were 7 bases for V and 2 bases for J; bases not matched to a gene: 6. Germline lookup yields CDR1 DFQATT and CDR2 SNEGSKA (reference sequence). CDR3 sequence (DNA): TGCAGTGGGACTACAGGGGGCGCCTACGAGCAGTACTTC. Protein: CSGTTGGAYEQYF.

This clonotype was counted only a few times. CDR3 nucleotides: TGCAGTGCTACCGGGACTAGCGGAGTCGAGCAGGCCTACGAGCAGTACTTC. Protein sequence: CSATGTSGVEQAYEQYF. The rearrangement joins TRBV20-1 to TRBJ2-7, with 11 bases matching TRBD2. V lost 4 bases and J lost 2; bases outside the gene matches: 13. Germline V CDR1 and CDR2: DFQATT, SNEGSKA (reference sequence). The CDR3 runs 17 residues.

This clonotype was counted ten times or more. The CDR3 sequence: CASSAGWGQSSYNEQFF. The CDR3 DNA is TGTGCCAGCAGCGCTGGGTGGGGACAGTCCTCCTACAATGAGCAGTTCTTC. The rearrangement uses TRBV27 and TRBJ2-1; 7 bases line up with TRBD1. Germline V gene lookup returns CDR1 MNHEY and CDR2 SMNVEV (reference sequence). The CDR3 contains 17 residues. V was clipped by 6 bases and J by 0 bases; unmatched bases: 11.

This chain connects TRBV4-2 to TRBJ1-5; a weak D match, TRBD1 (5 bases). V lost 1 base to trimming and J lost 6 bases, with 10 bases between them. There are 14 residues in the CDR3. Germline V gene lookup returns CDR1 LGHNA and CDR2 YNFKEQ. The CDR3 DNA is TGTGCCAGCAGCCAAGGGGGGGATGGTCAGCCCCAGCATTTT. Translated: CASSQGGDGQPQHF.

Turning to this clonotype: Being one base from a much bigger clone, this may be a read error. The chain combines TRBV3-1 with TRBJ2-7; TRBD1 aligns across 8 bases. The CDR3 covers 13 residues. CDR1 is LGHDT, CDR2 YNNKEL, per germline (reference sequence). V was pared by 3 bases and J by 3 bases, with 1 base of the junction left unmatched. This CDR3 reads CASSHGQGYEQYF. CDR3 coding DNA: TGTGCCAGCAGCCATGGACAGGGCTACGAGCAGTACTTC.

This clonotype has more than one count but fewer than ten. The V call is TRBV6-2 or TRBV6-3, the J call TRBJ2-5; 10 bases agree with TRBD2. Germline V CDR1 and CDR2: MNHEY, SVGEGT. CDR3 length: 13 residues. The junction had 6 bases not matched to a gene; V was cut back by 9 bases and J by 5 bases. CDR3 nucleotide sequence: TGTGCCAGTAGCGGGAGGAGGCGGGAGACCCAGTACTTC. Encoded protein: CASSGRRRETQYF.

CDR3 DNA: TGCAGTGCTAGGAGTTTTCCCTACAATGAGCAGTTCTTC. Amino acid sequence: CSARSFPYNEQFF. The chain employs TRBV20-1 and TRBJ2-1; D not resolved. The CDR3 consists of 13 residues. Germline CDR1 is DFQATT and CDR2 is SNEGSKA (reference sequence). V gave up 3 bases and J gave up 2 bases, with 8 bases separating them.

The chain carries TRBV24-1 and TRBJ2-2, with 7 nucleotides matching TRBD1. Germline CDR1 and CDR2: KGHDR and SFDVKD. The V and J ends lost 5 bases and 3 bases, in that order; junction bases with no gene match: 2. The CDR3 consists of 14 residues. In nucleotides, the CDR3 is TGTGCCACCAGTGTAGGGACAGACACCGGGGAGCTGTTTTTT. It is translated as CATSVGTDTGELFF.

This clonotype was observed a few times. The V gene is TRBV6-5, the J gene TRBJ2-2, with a weak D call TRBD2 (5 bases). CDR3 length equals 17 residues. Germline V gene sequence: CDR1 MNHEY, CDR2 SVGAGI. Trimming left V 6 bases short and J 1 base short, with 18 bases between. The CDR3 DNA is TGTGCCAGCAGGCCATGGACGGCGAGCGGGAACACCGGGGAGCTGTTTTTT. This sequence encodes CASRPWTASGNTGELFF.

The V call is TRBV5-1, the J call TRBJ2-7; D is possibly TRBD1 or TRBD2 (6 bases each). CDR1 and CDR2 from the germline V gene are SGHRS and YFSETQ. The CDR3 runs to 15 residues. Between the trimmed V and J ends, which lost 0 bases and 3 bases, there was a span of 13 bases. Here the CDR3 reads CASSLGGDNGYEQYF. The DNA of the CDR3 is TGCGCCAGCAGCTTGGGCGGGGACAACGGCTACGAGCAGTACTTC. Using reference TRBV5-1 and TRBJ2-7 for the parts outside the CDR3, the full variable domain is KAGVTQTPRYLIKTRGQQVTLSCSPISGHRSVSWYQQTPGQGLQFLFEYFSETQRNKGNFPGRFSGRQFSNSRSEMNVSTLELGDSALYLCASSLGGDNGYEQYFGPGTRLTVT.